The 20 T cell receptor beta chains presented below share a single source sample, sequenced in a study of beta chain features in type 1 diabetes. These receptors have no identified antigens. As every portion of the isolated RNA was reverse transcribed, the sequencing read expressed TCRB transcripts. Only in-frame clones appear in the TCRdb table, and some are missing; sequencing was by immunoSEQ multiplex PCR. The sample holds 600,000 to 700,000 clones, 13% seen once. Notes on the study in general: TCRB CDR3 length was moderately but significantly reduced in all four CD4+ subsets of Type 1 diabetes patients.

Sequenced input: naive CD4+ T cells from blood. The source is a man between 18 and 35 years old with type 1 diabetes.

This clone was seen a handful of times. The rearrangement joins TRBV5-4 to TRBJ1-6, with TRBD1 matching over 8 bases. Germline V gene lookup returns CDR1 SGHNT and CDR2 YYREEE (reference sequence). CDR3 length: 15 residues. The V segment lost 4 bases and the J segment 7 bases; nucleotides outside the gene matches: 7. The CDR3 protein is CASSLGQGPNSPLHF. CDR3 sequence (DNA): TGTGCCAGCAGCCTCGGACAGGGCCCAAATTCACCCCTCCACTTT. Full variable domain (missing parts from reference TRBV5-4 and TRBJ1-6): ETGVTQSPTHLIKTRGQQVTLRCSSQSGHNTVSWYQQALGQGPQFIFQYYREEENGRGNFPPRFSGLQFPNYSSELNVNALELDDSALYLCASSLGQGPNSPLHFGNGTRLTVT.

This clone was found a few times. This chain connects TRBV2 to TRBJ2-4; possible D gene TRBD2, 6 bases. Germline V CDR1 and CDR2: SNHLY, FYNNEI. The CDR3 totals 13 residues. V lost 11 bases and J lost 3, with 14 bases in between. CDR3 DNA sequence: TGTGCCGGTCGGGACTTCGGCAAAAACATTCAGTACTTC. Translating gives CAGRDFGKNIQYF.

The chain combines TRBV2 with TRBJ1-5, with 9 bases that match TRBD1. Looked up from germline, CDR1 is SNHLY and CDR2 is FYNNEI. The CDR3 extends over 20 amino acids. Unmatched junction bases numbered 21, after V lost 7 bases and J lost 2 bases. The CDR3: CASTEGLPGQGFRGNQPQHF. CDR3 nucleotides: TGTGCCAGCACCGAGGGCCTCCCGGGACAGGGATTTCGGGGCAATCAGCCCCAGCATTTT.

This clone was seen only a few times. This same CDR3 is encoded by further DNA sequences in the sample. The rearrangement uses TRBV2 and TRBJ1-3; the D is unclear. Germline CDR1 reads SNHLY; CDR2 reads FYNNEI. V shed 0 bases and J shed 2 bases, with 5 bases lying between them. The CDR3 covers 14 residues. The CDR3 sequence is CASSEAGPGNTIYF. CDR3 nucleotide sequence: TGTGCCAGCAGTGAAGCCGGGCCTGGAAACACCATATATTTT.

Only a few counts were recorded for this clone. Other nucleotide sequences from this sample produce the same CDR3. The chain carries TRBV5-1 and TRBJ1-1; TRBD1 might be the D (5 bases). V was trimmed by 4 bases and J by 1 base, leaving 8 bases between them. Germline V gives CDR1 SGHRS, CDR2 YFSETQ. The CDR3 is made up of 13 amino acids. The CDR3 nucleotides are TGCGCCAGCAGCGGGGACGGGAACACTGAAGCTTTCTTT. Encoded protein: CASSGDGNTEAFF.

This chain joins TRBV2 and TRBJ2-1; no definite D call. V was pared by 5 bases and J by 0 bases, with 11 bases between. Germline V gene lookup returns CDR1 SNHLY and CDR2 FYNNEI. This CDR3 region has 15 residues. As DNA, the CDR3 is TGTGCCAGCAGTAGGACCTGGCTCTCCTACAATGAGCAGTTCTTC. Translating gives CASSRTWLSYNEQFF.

The rearrangement links TRBV7-9 to TRBJ1-6, with no clear D. This CDR3 has 11 amino acids. The V gene lost 5 bases and the J gene lost 14 bases, with 10 bases spanning the gap. Germline CDR1 and CDR2: SEHNR and FQNEAQ (reference sequence). CDR3 in amino acids: CASSQHESLHF. The CDR3 DNA sequence: TGTGCCAGCAGCCAACACGAGTCCCTCCACTTT.

This clone came up a few times. V is TRBV6-5 and J is TRBJ2-1, with TRBD1 as a possible D gene (6 bases). Germline values: CDR1 MNHEY, CDR2 SVGAGI. The CDR3 extends over 14 amino acids. V lost 1 base, J lost 9 bases, and 13 bases lay in between. CDR3 DNA sequence: TGTGCCAGCAGTTACTTTGGACAGACCAGTGAGCAGTTCTTC. Translating gives CASSYFGQTSEQFF.

This clone was observed a few times. The chain has TRBV10-3 and TRBJ1-1; D uncertain. V lost 3 bases to trimming and J lost 3 bases, with 8 bases between them. CDR1 and CDR2 from the germline V gene are ENHRY and SYGVKD. The CDR3 runs 13 residues. The DNA of the CDR3 is TGTGCCATCAGTGACGGTGGGGACACTGAAGCTTTCTTT. This gives the protein CAISDGGDTEAFF.

There are a few counts of this clone. The chain carries TRBV15 and TRBJ1-1; D may be TRBD1 (6 bases). CDR3 length: 16 amino acids. The V end was cut by 4 bases, the J end by 1 base, with 16 bases between. CDR1 is LNHNV, CDR2 YYDKDF, per germline (reference sequence). CDR3 sequence: CATSTLMDRANTEAFF. The CDR3 DNA follows: TGTGCCACCAGCACGCTGATGGACAGAGCGAACACTGAAGCTTTCTTT.

This clone was seen a handful of times. The V call is TRBV10-3, the J call TRBJ1-6, with 8 bases identical to TRBD1. Germline CDR1 ENHRY, CDR2 SYGVKD. Trimming cost V 4 bases and J 8 bases; bases outside gene matches: 7. The CDR3 extends over 15 amino acids. CDR3 sequence: CAISGGLTGDSPLHF. In nucleotides, the CDR3 is TGTGCCATCAGTGGGGGACTGACAGGGGATTCACCCCTCCACTTT.

This clone was counted only a few times. The chain has TRBV28 and TRBJ2-2; 11 bases agree with TRBD2. CDR1 and CDR2 from the germline V gene are MDHEN and SYDVKM. The CDR3 covers 16 residues. V was clipped by 4 bases and J by 4 bases; unmatched bases: 5. The CDR3 is CASSSPGTSGTGELFF. DNA of the CDR3: TGTGCCAGCAGTTCTCCTGGGACTAGCGGCACCGGGGAGCTGTTTTTT.

DNA for the CDR3: TGTGCCCTGGGGCAGGGGGCAAATGAGCAGTTCTTC. This sequence encodes CALGQGANEQFF. The chain combines TRBV2 with TRBJ2-1; 8 bases agree with TRBD1. The CDR3 totals 12 residues. Germline CDR1 is SNHLY and CDR2 is FYNNEI. V lost 11 bases, J lost 7 bases, and 7 bases stayed unmatched.

On this clone: This specimen includes other DNA sequences encoding the same CDR3. V gene TRBV2 combines with J gene TRBJ2-7; the D gene is possibly TRBD2 (6 bases). The CDR3 extends over 12 amino acids. From germline, CDR1 is SNHLY and CDR2 FYNNEI. Trimming shortened V by 6 bases and J by 0 bases, and 6 bases separated the two germline ends. The CDR3 nucleotides read TGTGCCAGCAGGGGGGGCTCCTACGAGCAGTACTTC. Protein: CASRGGSYEQYF. The full variable domain, with the rest looked up from reference TRBV2 and TRBJ2-7, is EPEVTQTPSHQVTQMGQEVILRCVPISNHLYFYWYRQILGQKVEFLVSFYNNEISEKSEIFDDQFSVERPDGSNFTLKIRSTKLEDSAMYFCASRGGSYEQYFGPGTRLTVT.

The chain uses TRBV15 and TRBJ2-3, with a weak D call TRBD2 (6 bases). Germline V CDR1 and CDR2: LNHNV, YYDKDF (reference sequence). The length of the CDR3 is 16 residues. Trimming left V 5 bases short and J 5 bases short, with 20 bases between. The CDR3 DNA is TGTGCCACCAGCCCCTCTGTTGAGACTAGGGGAGATACGCAGTATTTT. Translating gives CATSPSVETRGDTQYF.

This clone was seen a handful of times. The rearrangement links TRBV18 to TRBJ2-5; D unresolved. Germline CDR1 reads KGHSH; CDR2 reads LQKENI. The CDR3 consists of 15 residues. Trimming removed 1 base from V and 1 base from J, with 10 bases in between. CDR3 protein: CASSPLTSTQETQYF. CDR3 in DNA: TGTGCCAGCTCACCACTTACGTCTACCCAAGAGACCCAGTACTTC.

V usage is TRBV7-9 and J usage is TRBJ1-1, with D unclear. With 3 bases removed from V and 4 bases from J, the gap between germline ends came to 9 bases. CDR1 is SEHNR, CDR2 FQNEAQ, per germline (reference sequence). The CDR3 sequence is 13 residues long. For the CDR3, the DNA is TGTGCCAGCAGCTTCCCCATGTCCACTGAAGCTTTCTTT. Amino acids: CASSFPMSTEAFF.

The V gene is TRBV11-3, the J gene TRBJ2-4; D not resolved. V lost 0 bases to trimming and J lost 0 bases, with 9 bases between them. This CDR3 is 16 amino acids long. CDR1 and CDR2 from the germline V gene are SGHNT and YENEEA. The CDR3 DNA reads as TGTGCCAGCAGCTTAGAACCCGGCCTAGCCAAAAACATTCAGTACTTC. Translated: CASSLEPGLAKNIQYF. The full variable domain, in which reference TRBV11-3 and TRBJ2-4 provide the parts outside the CDR3, is EAGVVQSPRYKIIEKKQPVAFWCNPISGHNTLYWYLQNLGQGPELLIRYENEEAVDDSQLPKDRFSAERLKGVDSTLKIQPAELGDSAVYLCASSLEPGLAKNIQYFGAGTRLSVL.

This sequence joins TRBV7-3 and TRBJ2-1; TRBD2 matches 10 bases. CDR3 length equals 18 residues. V shed 2 bases and J 0 bases; nucleotides not matched to a gene: 7. Germline CDR1 and CDR2: SGHTA and FQGTGA. CDR3 protein: CASSLELAGSSSYNEQFF. In nucleotides, the CDR3 is TGTGCCAGCAGCTTAGAACTAGCGGGGTCGAGCTCCTACAATGAGCAGTTCTTC. Variable domain in full (rest from reference TRBV7-3 and TRBJ2-1): GAGVSQTPSNKVTEKGKYVELRCDPISGHTALYWYRQSLGQGPEFLIYFQGTGAADDSGLPNDRFFAVRPEGSVSTLKIQRTERGDSAVYLCASSLELAGSSSYNEQFFGPGTRLTVL.

V gene TRBV30 combines with J gene TRBJ1-5, with 8 nucleotides matching TRBD1. The V segment lost 5 bases and the J segment 4 bases; nucleotides outside the gene matches: 4. Per the germline V gene, CDR1 is GTSNPN and CDR2 is SVGIG (reference sequence). There are 13 residues in the CDR3. The CDR3, as DNA: TGTGCCTGGGCGACAGGGGTTAATCAGCCCCAGCATTTT. It specifies CAWATGVNQPQHF.